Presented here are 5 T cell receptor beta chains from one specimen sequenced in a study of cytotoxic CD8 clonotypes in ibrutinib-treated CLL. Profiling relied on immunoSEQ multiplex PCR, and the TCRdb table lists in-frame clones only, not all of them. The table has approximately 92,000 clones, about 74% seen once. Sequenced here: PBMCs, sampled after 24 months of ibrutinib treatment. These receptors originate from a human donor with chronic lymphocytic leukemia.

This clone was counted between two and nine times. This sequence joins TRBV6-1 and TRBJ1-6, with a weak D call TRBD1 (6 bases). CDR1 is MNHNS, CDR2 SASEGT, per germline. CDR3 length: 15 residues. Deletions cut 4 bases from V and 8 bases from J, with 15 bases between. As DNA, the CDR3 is TGTGCCAGCAGTGTGGAGGGGGGGACGGATTCACCCCTCCACTTT. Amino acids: CASSVEGGTDSPLHF.

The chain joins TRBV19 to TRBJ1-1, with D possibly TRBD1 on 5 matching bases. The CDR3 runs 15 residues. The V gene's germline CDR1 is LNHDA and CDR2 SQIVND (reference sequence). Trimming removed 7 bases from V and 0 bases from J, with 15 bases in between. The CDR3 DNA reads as TGTGCCAGTACCCCCCGGGGGAGTATGAACACTGAAGCTTTCTTT. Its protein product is CASTPRGSMNTEAFF.

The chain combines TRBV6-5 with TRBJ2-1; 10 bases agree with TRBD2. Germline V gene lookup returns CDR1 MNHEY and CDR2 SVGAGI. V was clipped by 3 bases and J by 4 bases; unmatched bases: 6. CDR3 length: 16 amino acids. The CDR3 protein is CASSYLAGGSYNEQFF. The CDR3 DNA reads TGTGCCAGCAGTTATTTAGCGGGGGGATCTTACAATGAGCAGTTCTTC.

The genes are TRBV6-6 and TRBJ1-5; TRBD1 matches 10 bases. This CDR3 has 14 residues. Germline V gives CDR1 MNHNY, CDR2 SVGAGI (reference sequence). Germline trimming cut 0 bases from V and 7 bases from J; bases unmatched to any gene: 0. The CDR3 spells CASSYSDRGQPQHF. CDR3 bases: TGTGCCAGCAGTTACTCGGACAGGGGGCAGCCCCAGCATTTT.

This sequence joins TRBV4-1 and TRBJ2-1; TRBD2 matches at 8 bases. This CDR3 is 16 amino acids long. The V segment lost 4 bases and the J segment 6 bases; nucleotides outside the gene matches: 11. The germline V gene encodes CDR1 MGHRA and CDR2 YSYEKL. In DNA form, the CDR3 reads TGCGCCAGCAGCCGTGGCGGGGGGAGCCTGTCCAATGAGCAGTTCTTC. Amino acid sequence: CASSRGGGSLSNEQFF.